This T cell receptor (beta chain) derives from a study of blood T cell repertoires in COVID-19. Study background: Sites across the United States, Italy and Spain contributed samples from acute and convalescent COVID-19.

Generated by immunoSEQ multiplex PCR, the TCRdb table keeps only in-frame clones and is missing some. The sample lists about 480,000 clones; 85% to 90% were seen once. After removal of 4 bases from V and 3 bases from J, the junction contained 9 bases not matched to a gene. Germline-derived CDR1 and CDR2 are SGHRS and YFSETQ. This CDR3 region has 18 residues. This clone was seen a single time. This TCR came from a man younger than 35 with COVID-19, enrolled during active disease. Sequenced: peripheral blood. The chain combines TRBV5-1 with TRBJ2-1; TRBD2 matches at 14 bases. CDR3 loop: CASSITGLAGVGYNEQFF. The DNA of the CDR3 is TGCGCCAGCAGCATAACGGGACTAGCGGGAGTTGGCTACAATGAGCAGTTCTTC. Complete variable domain (other parts from reference TRBV5-1 and TRBJ2-1): KAGVTQTPRYLIKTRGQQVTLSCSPISGHRSVSWYQQTPGQGLQFLFEYFSETQRNKGNFPGRFSGRQFSNSRSEMNVSTLELGDSALYLCASSITGLAGVGYNEQFFGPGTRLTVL.